This T cell receptor beta chain was captured in a study of response to subunit inactivated influenza vaccine. Study results and limitations: A suggestion made by the authors is that each seasonal influenza vaccination recruits few new T cells.

In the case of this clonotype: The target antigen is unknown.

TCRdb reprocessed the RT-PCR reads with MiXCR, giving one entry per CDR3 protein. The sample contains more than 700,000 distinct CDR3 sequences, 21% of which appear only once. The CDR3 covers 15 residues. Germline V gene lookup returns CDR1 SGHTA and CDR2 FQGNSA. Unmatched junction bases numbered 9, after V lost 3 bases and J lost 7 bases. The chain couples TRBV7-2 to TRBJ2-3, with 8 bases lining up with TRBD1. The sequencing used PBMCs from blood, collected 5 days after vaccination. This clonotype was sampled from a man aged 50 or older who received an inactivated influenza vaccine. The CDR3 is CASSLQGAFINTQYF. The CDR3 DNA is TGTGCCAGCAGCTTGCAGGGGGCGTTTATTAATACGCAGTATTTT.